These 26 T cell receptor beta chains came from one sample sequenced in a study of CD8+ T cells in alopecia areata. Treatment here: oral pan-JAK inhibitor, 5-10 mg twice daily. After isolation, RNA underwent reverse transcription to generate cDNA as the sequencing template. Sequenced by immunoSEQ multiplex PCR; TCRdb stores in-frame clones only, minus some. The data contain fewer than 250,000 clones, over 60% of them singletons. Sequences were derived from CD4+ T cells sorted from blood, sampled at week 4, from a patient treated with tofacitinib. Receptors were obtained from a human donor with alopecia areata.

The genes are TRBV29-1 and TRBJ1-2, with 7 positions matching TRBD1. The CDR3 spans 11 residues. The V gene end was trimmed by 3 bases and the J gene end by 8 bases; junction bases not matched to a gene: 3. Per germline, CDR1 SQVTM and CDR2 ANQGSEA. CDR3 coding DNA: TGCAGCGTTGATAGGGGGCAGGGCTACACCTTC. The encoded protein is CSVDRGQGYTF. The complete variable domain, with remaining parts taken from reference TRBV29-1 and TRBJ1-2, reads SAVISQKPSRDICQRGTSLTIQCQVDSQVTMMFWYRQQPGQSLTLIATANQGSEATYESGFVIDKFPISRPNLTFSTLTVSNMSPEDSSIYLCSVDRGQGYTFGSGTRLTVV.

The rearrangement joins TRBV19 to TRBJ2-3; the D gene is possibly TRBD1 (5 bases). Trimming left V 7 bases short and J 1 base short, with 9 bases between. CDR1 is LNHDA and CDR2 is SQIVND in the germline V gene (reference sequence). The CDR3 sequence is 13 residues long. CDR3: CASTQGGTDTQYF. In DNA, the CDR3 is TGTGCCAGTACCCAAGGGGGCACAGATACGCAGTATTTT.

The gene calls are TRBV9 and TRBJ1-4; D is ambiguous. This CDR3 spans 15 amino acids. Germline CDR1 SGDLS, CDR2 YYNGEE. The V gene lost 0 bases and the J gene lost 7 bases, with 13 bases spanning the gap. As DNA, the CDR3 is TGTGCCAGCAGCGTAGGCGGAGGGCCCCTTGAAAAACTGTTTTTT. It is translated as CASSVGGGPLEKLFF.

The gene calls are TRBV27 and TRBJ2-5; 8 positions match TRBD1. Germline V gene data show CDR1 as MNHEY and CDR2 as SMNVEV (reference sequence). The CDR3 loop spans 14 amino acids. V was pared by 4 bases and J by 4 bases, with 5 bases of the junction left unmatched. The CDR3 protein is CASSYQGARETQYF. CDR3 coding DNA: TGTGCCAGCAGTTATCAGGGGGCGAGAGAGACCCAGTACTTC.

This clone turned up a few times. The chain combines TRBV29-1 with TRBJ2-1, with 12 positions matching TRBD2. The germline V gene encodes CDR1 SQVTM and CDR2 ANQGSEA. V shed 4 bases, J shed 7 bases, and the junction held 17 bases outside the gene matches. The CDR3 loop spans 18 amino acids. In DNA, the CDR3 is TGCAGCGTTGTCGGCAGGGCGCCTCTAGCGGGGGGGCTTAATGAGCAGTTCTTC. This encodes CSVVGRAPLAGGLNEQFF.

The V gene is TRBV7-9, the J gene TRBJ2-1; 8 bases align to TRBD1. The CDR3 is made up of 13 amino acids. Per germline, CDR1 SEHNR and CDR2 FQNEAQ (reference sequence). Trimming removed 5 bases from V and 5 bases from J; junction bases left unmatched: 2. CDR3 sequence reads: CASSRGQDNEQFF. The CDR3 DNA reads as TGTGCCAGCAGCCGGGGACAGGACAATGAGCAGTTCTTC.

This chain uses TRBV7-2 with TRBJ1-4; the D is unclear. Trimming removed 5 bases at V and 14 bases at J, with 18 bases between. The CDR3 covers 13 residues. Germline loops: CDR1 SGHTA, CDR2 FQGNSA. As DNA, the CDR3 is TGTGCCAGCAGCCCAGGAGCGGGTGATATCCTGTTTTTT. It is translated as CASSPGAGDILFF.

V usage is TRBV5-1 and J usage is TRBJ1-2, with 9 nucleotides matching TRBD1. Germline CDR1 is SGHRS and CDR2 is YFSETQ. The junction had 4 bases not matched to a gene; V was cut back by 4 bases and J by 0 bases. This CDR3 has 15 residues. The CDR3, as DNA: TGCGCCAGCAGCCAGGACAGGGGCTCTAACTATGGCTACACCTTC. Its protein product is CASSQDRGSNYGYTF.

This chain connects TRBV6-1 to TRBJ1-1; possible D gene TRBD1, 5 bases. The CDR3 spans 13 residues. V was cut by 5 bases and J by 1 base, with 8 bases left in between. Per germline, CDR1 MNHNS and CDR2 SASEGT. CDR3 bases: TGTGCCAGCAGTTTAACAGGGAACACTGAAGCTTTCTTT. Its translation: CASSLTGNTEAFF.

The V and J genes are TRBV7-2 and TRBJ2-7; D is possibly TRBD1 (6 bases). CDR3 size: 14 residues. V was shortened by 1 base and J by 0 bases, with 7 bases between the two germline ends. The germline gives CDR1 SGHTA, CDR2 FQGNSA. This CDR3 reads CASSLDRASYEQYF. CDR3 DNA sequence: TGTGCCAGCAGCTTAGACAGGGCCTCCTACGAGCAGTACTTC.

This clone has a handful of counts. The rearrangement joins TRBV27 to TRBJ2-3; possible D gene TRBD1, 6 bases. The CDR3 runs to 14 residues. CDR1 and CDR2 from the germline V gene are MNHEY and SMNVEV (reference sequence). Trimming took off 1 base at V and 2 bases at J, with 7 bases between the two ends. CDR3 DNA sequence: TGTGCCAGCAGTTTATTGGGGGCCACAGATACGCAGTATTTT. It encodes CASSLLGATDTQYF.

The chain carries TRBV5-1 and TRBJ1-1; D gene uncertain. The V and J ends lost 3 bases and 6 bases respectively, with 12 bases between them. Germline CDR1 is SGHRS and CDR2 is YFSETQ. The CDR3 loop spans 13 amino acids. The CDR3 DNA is TGCGCCAGCAGCTCCGGCTCTCTACCTGAAGCTTTCTTT. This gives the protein CASSSGSLPEAFF.

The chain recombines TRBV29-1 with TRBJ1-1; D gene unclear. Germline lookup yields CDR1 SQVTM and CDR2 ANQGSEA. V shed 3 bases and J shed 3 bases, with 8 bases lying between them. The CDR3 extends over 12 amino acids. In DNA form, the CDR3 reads TGCAGCGTTGAGAGAAGGGACACTGAAGCTTTCTTT. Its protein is CSVERRDTEAFF.

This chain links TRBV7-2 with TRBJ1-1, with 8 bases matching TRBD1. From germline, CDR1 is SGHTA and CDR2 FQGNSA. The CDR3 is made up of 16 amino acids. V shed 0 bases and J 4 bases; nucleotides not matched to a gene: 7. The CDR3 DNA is TGTGCCAGCAGCTTAGCAGCCGGACAGGGAATCACTGAAGCTTTCTTT. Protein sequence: CASSLAAGQGITEAFF. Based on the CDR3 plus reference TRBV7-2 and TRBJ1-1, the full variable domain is GAGVSQSPSNKVTEKGKDVELRCDPISGHTALYWYRQSLGQGLEFLIYFQGNSAPDKSGLPSDRFSAERTGGSVSTLTIQRTQQEDSAVYLCASSLAAGQGITEAFFGQGTRLTVV.

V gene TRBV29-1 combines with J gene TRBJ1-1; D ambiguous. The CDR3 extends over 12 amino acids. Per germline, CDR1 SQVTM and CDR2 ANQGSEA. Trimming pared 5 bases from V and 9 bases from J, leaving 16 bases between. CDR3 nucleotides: TGCAGCGTTAGACCGGGAGCGGAAAAAGCTTTCTTT. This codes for CSVRPGAEKAFF.

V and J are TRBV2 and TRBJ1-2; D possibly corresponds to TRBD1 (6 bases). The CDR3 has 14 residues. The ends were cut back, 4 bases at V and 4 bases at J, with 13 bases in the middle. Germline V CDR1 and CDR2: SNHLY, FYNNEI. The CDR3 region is CASSVGASVYGYTF. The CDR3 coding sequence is TGTGCCAGCAGTGTGGGGGCCTCCGTCTATGGCTACACCTTC.

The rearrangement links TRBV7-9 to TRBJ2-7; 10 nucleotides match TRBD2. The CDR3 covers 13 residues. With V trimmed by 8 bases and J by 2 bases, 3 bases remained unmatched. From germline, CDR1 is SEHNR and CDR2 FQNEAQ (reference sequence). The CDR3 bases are TGTGCCAGCGTTCTAGCGGGGGCCTACGAGCAGTACTTC. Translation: CASVLAGAYEQYF.

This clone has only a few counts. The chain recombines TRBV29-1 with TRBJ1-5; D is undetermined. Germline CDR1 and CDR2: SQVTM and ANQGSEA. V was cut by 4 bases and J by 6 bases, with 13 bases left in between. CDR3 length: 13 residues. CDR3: CSVGTDPRQPQHF. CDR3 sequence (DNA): TGCAGCGTTGGGACCGACCCGCGTCAGCCCCAGCATTTT.

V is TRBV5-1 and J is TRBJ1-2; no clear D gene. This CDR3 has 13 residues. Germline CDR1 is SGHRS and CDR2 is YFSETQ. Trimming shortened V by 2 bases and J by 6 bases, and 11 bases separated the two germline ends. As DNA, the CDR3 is TGCGCCAGCAGCTTTTCGAGCTATGATGGCTACACCTTC. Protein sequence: CASSFSSYDGYTF.

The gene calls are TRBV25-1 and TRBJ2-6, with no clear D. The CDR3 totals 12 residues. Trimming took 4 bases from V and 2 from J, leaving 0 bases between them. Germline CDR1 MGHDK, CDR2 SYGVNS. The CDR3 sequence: CASSAGANVLTF. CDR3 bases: TGTGCCAGCAGTGCTGGGGCCAACGTCCTGACTTTC.

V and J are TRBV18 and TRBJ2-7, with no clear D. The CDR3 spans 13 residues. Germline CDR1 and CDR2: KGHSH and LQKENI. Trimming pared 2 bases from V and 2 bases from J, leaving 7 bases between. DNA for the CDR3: TGTGCCAGCTCACCAGCGATAACCTACGAGCAGTACTTC. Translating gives CASSPAITYEQYF.

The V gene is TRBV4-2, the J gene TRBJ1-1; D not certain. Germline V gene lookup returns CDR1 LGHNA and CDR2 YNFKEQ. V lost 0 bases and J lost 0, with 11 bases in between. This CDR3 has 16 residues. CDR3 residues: CASSQDWRGMNTEAFF. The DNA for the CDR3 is TGTGCCAGCAGCCAAGATTGGCGAGGCATGAACACTGAAGCTTTCTTT.

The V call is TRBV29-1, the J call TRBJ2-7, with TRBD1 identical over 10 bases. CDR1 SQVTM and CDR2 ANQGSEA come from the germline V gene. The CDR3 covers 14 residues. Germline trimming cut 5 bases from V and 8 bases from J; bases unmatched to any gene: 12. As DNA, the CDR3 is TGCAGCGTTAGAGGGGGACAGGGGTTTGCGCAGCAGTACTTC. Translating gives CSVRGGQGFAQQYF.

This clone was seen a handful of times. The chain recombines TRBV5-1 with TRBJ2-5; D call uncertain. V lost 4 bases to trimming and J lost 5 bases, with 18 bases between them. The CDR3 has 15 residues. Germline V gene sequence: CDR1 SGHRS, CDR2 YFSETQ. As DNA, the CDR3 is TGCGCCAGCAGCATTAATCCGTCCACTCGGGAGACCCAGTACTTC. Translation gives CASSINPSTRETQYF.

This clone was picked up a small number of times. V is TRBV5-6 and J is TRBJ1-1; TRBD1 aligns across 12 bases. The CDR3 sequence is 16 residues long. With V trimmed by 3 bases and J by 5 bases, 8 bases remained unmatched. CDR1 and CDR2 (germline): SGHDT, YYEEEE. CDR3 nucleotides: TGTGCCAGCAGCTGGGGGACAGGGGGCGCTGGGACTGAAGCTTTCTTT. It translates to CASSWGTGGAGTEAFF. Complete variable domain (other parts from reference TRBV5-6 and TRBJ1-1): DAGVTQSPTHLIKTRGQQVTLRCSPKSGHDTVSWYQQALGQGPQFIFQYYEEEERQRGNFPDRFSGHQFPNYSSELNVNALLLGDSALYLCASSWGTGGAGTEAFFGQGTRLTVV.

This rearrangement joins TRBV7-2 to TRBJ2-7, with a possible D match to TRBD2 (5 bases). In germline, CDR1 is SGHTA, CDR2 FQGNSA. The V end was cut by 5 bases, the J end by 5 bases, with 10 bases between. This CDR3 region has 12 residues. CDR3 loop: CASSHRGNEQYF. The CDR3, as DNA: TGTGCCAGCAGCCATCGGGGTAACGAGCAGTACTTC.